Below are 24 T cell receptor beta chains sequenced from a single sample in a study of blood T cell repertoires in COVID-19. The table came from immunoSEQ multiplex PCR; TCRdb's copy has only in-frame clones and leaves some out. The repertoire holds a few hundred thousand clones, roughly 88% seen once, with 0.95% to 1.5% in the top ten. Sequenced sample: PBMCs or T cells enriched from blood (not recorded which). The receptors stem from a woman aged 40 to 50 with acute COVID-19.

The V and J genes are TRBV18 and TRBJ1-2, with D perhaps matching TRBD1 (5 bases). V was pared by 4 bases and J by 4 bases, with 10 bases between. The CDR3 runs to 13 residues. Per the germline V gene, CDR1 is KGHSH and CDR2 is LQKENI. The CDR3 sequence is CASSLRDSYGYTF. The CDR3 coding sequence is TGTGCCAGCTCACTGAGGGACTCCTATGGCTACACCTTC.

The rearrangement links TRBV9 to TRBJ2-7; 9 positions match TRBD1. CDR1 is SGDLS and CDR2 is YYNGEE in the germline V gene. V lost 3 bases to trimming and J lost 3 bases; unmatched junction nucleotides: 4. This CDR3 comprises 14 residues. CDR3 residues: CASSAGQGGYEQYF. CDR3 in DNA: TGTGCCAGCAGCGCGGGACAGGGAGGCTACGAGCAGTACTTC.

This clone was seen a handful of times. The chain combines TRBV7-2 with TRBJ2-3; tentatively, D is TRBD1 (5 bases). Trimming left V 2 bases short and J 2 bases short, with 14 bases between. The CDR3 is made up of 16 amino acids. CDR1 SGHTA and CDR2 FQGNSA come from the germline V gene. Here the CDR3 DNA reads TGTGCCAGCAGCTTAAAGGTGACAGACTCCACAGATACGCAGTATTTT. Residues: CASSLKVTDSTDTQYF.

The chain is built from TRBV2 and TRBJ1-1; unclear D gene. V shed 6 bases and J shed 1 base, with 15 bases lying between them. Germline CDR1 and CDR2: SNHLY and FYNNEI. This CDR3 comprises 15 residues. The CDR3 bases are TGTGCCAGCAGAGCCCTACCCCCTAGGAACACTGAAGCTTTCTTT. Its translation: CASRALPPRNTEAFF.

The chain joins TRBV27 to TRBJ2-2; 9 bases agree with TRBD1. Germline CDR1 reads MNHEY; CDR2 reads SMNVEV (reference sequence). Trimming at V came to 2 bases and at J to 6 bases, leaving 13 bases not matched to a gene. This CDR3 is 18 amino acids long. Here the CDR3 reads CASSLRGQGPPLAGELFF. The DNA for the CDR3 is TGTGCCAGCAGTTTAAGGGGACAGGGCCCGCCCTTGGCCGGGGAGCTGTTTTTT.

V usage is TRBV7-2 and J usage is TRBJ1-3, with a tentative D call TRBD1 (6 bases). Trimming took 1 base from V and 6 from J, leaving 10 bases between them. Germline CDR1 and CDR2: SGHTA and FQGNSA. This CDR3 contains 14 residues. The CDR3 region has the DNA TGTGCCAGCAGCTTAGGTCCAGGGGTAAACACCATATATTTT. The encoded protein is CASSLGPGVNTIYF.

V is TRBV9 and J is TRBJ2-1; 8 nucleotides agree with TRBD2. In germline, CDR1 is SGDLS, CDR2 YYNGEE. The CDR3 covers 15 residues. V shed 2 bases, J shed 4 bases, and the junction held 5 bases outside the gene matches. CDR3 sequence reads: CASSVTGGSYNEQFF. The CDR3 region has the DNA TGTGCCAGCAGCGTGACGGGAGGGTCGTACAATGAGCAGTTCTTC.

This clone showed up just once. The chain carries TRBV9 and TRBJ2-6; D may be TRBD2 (5 bases). This CDR3 has 17 amino acids. V lost 0 bases and J 4 bases, leaving 14 bases between the germline ends. CDR1 is SGDLS and CDR2 is YYNGEE in the germline V gene. CDR3 protein: CASSVAYGSSGANVLTF. As DNA, the CDR3 is TGTGCCAGCAGCGTAGCTTATGGGAGTTCGGGGGCCAACGTCCTGACTTTC.

The chain couples TRBV27 to TRBJ2-5, with TRBD2 matching 12 bases. Losses at the gene ends were 0 bases for V and 0 bases for J; bases not matched to a gene: 11. The CDR3 runs 20 residues. CDR1 is MNHEY, CDR2 SMNVEV, per germline (reference sequence). The CDR3 coding sequence is TGTGCCAGCAGTTTATCCTGGGCTAGCGGGAGGGCCGGGTACCAAGAGACCCAGTACTTC. Translating it yields CASSLSWASGRAGYQETQYF.

This rearrangement joins TRBV7-2 to TRBJ2-1; D is perhaps TRBD1 (5 bases). V was shortened by 1 base and J by 7 bases, with 11 bases between the two germline ends. CDR1 and CDR2 from the germline V gene are SGHTA and FQGNSA. This CDR3 has 14 residues. The CDR3: CASSLVGDGNEQFF. The CDR3 region has the DNA TGTGCCAGCAGCTTAGTAGGGGATGGGAATGAGCAGTTCTTC.

V and J are TRBV9 and TRBJ2-5; D is undetermined. Trimming took off 3 bases at V and 7 bases at J, with 10 bases between the two ends. CDR1 and CDR2 from the germline V gene are SGDLS and YYNGEE. This CDR3 has 12 amino acids. For the CDR3, the DNA is TGTGCCAGCAGCGCCGGAGTGGGGACCCAGTACTTC. Protein: CASSAGVGTQYF. Filled out from reference TRBV9 and TRBJ2-5, the complete variable domain reads DSGVTQTPKHLITATGQRVTLRCSPRSGDLSVYWYQQSLDQGLQFLIQYYNGEERAKGNILERFSAQQFPDLHSELNLSSLELGDSALYFCASSAGVGTQYFGPGTRLLVL.

The chain combines TRBV28 with TRBJ1-4, with D possibly TRBD1 on 5 matching bases. This CDR3 is built from 15 residues. The germline V gene encodes CDR1 MDHEN and CDR2 SYDVKM. The V end was cut by 3 bases, the J end by 0 bases, with 8 bases between. The CDR3 sequence is CASSFDRTTNEKLFF. The CDR3, as DNA: TGTGCCAGCAGTTTTGACAGAACAACTAATGAAAAACTGTTTTTT.

DNA of the CDR3: TGTGCCAGCAGCCTGGGACTAGCGGGAGAGACCCAGTACTTC. It codes for CASSLGLAGETQYF. This chain uses TRBV9 with TRBJ2-5, with 12 bases fitting TRBD2. CDR1 and CDR2 from the germline V gene are SGDLS and YYNGEE. The CDR3 sequence is 14 residues long. J lost 4 bases, V lost 4 bases, and 2 bases had no gene match.

The rearrangement links TRBV24-1 to TRBJ2-5, with D perhaps TRBD2 (5 bases). The CDR3 spans 15 residues. Between the trimmed V and J ends, which lost 5 bases and 1 base, there was a span of 13 bases. CDR1 and CDR2 from the germline V gene are KGHDR and SFDVKD. This CDR3 is CATSGFRGTQETQYF. The CDR3 nucleotides read TGTGCCACCAGTGGATTCCGGGGAACCCAAGAGACCCAGTACTTC.

V gene TRBV4-1 combines with J gene TRBJ2-7; 10 positions agree with TRBD1. CDR1 and CDR2 (germline): MGHRA, YSYEKL. The CDR3 has 20 amino acids. J gave up 6 bases and V 4 bases, and 24 bases lay outside the gene matches. CDR3 region: CASSRTASTGGFLTGAEQYF. CDR3 sequence (DNA): TGCGCCAGCAGCCGGACCGCTTCGACAGGGGGCTTTCTCACCGGGGCCGAGCAGTACTTC.

The chain joins TRBV21-1 to TRBJ1-4; the table names TRBD1, a call not compared with the DNA. TRBV21-1 is a recognized pseudogene. The CDR3 is made up of 16 amino acids. CDR3 coding DNA: TGTGCCAGCAGCAAAGAACGACAGGGCGATAATGAAAAACTGTTTTTT. This gives the protein CASSKERQGDNEKLFF.

This chain joins TRBV5-1 and TRBJ2-5; TRBD2 agrees at 9 bases. J was trimmed by 5 bases and V by 2 bases; bases with no gene match: 10. This CDR3 is 16 amino acids long. CDR1 is SGHRS and CDR2 is YFSETQ in the germline V gene. The CDR3 spells CASSFIAGAPPETQYF. The CDR3, as DNA: TGCGCCAGCAGCTTTATAGCGGGAGCACCTCCGGAGACCCAGTACTTC.

This clone was found a few times. The chain recombines TRBV27 with TRBJ1-6, with a possible D match to TRBD1 (6 bases). Germline CDR1 and CDR2: MNHEY and SMNVEV (reference sequence). Trimming left V 2 bases short and J 5 bases short, with 13 bases between. This CDR3 is built from 16 residues. The CDR3 DNA reads as TGTGCCAGCAGTTTAGTGGGGGCACTCGATAATTCACCCCTCCACTTT. As protein: CASSLVGALDNSPLHF.

V gene TRBV5-4 combines with J gene TRBJ2-7, with D possibly matching TRBD1 (5 bases). Germline V lookup: CDR1 SGHNT, CDR2 YYREEE (reference sequence). V lost 1 base, J lost 2 bases, and 10 bases lay in between. The CDR3 loop spans 14 amino acids. CDR3 bases: TGTGCCAGCAGCTTGAGGGGCGGTACCTACGAGCAGTACGTC. Amino acid sequence: CASSLRGGTYEQYV.

This chain uses TRBV2 with TRBJ1-5, with D possibly TRBD1 on 5 matching bases. The germline gives CDR1 SNHLY, CDR2 FYNNEI. This CDR3 region has 17 residues. The V gene lost 6 bases and the J gene lost 2 bases, with 20 bases spanning the gap. Written as DNA, the CDR3 is TGTGCCAGCAGAGCGGGACGGGTAGAAAGGGGCAATCAGCCCCAGCATTTT. It is translated as CASRAGRVERGNQPQHF.

The chain joins TRBV14 to TRBJ2-1; TRBD2 matches at 14 bases. The trim removed 2 bases at V and 4 bases at J, leaving 7 bases unmatched. The CDR3 has 18 residues. CDR1 is SGHDN and CDR2 is FVKESK in the germline V gene. CDR3 DNA: TGTGCCAGCAGCCAAAAGGGGACTAGCGGGAGAAGATACAATGAGCAGTTCTTC. Translated: CASSQKGTSGRRYNEQFF.

The table lists this clone with a few counts. This sequence joins TRBV11-2 and TRBJ2-2; D is unclear. Between the trimmed V and J ends, which lost 5 bases and 1 base, there was a span of 8 bases. The germline gives CDR1 SGHAT, CDR2 FQNNGV. This CDR3 comprises 14 residues. The CDR3 spells CASSRQVNTGELFF. Here the CDR3 DNA reads TGTGCCAGCAGCCGTCAGGTGAACACCGGGGAGCTGTTTTTT. The full variable domain, with the rest looked up from reference TRBV11-2 and TRBJ2-2, is EAGVAQSPRYKIIEKRQSVAFWCNPISGHATLYWYQQILGQGPKLLIQFQNNGVVDDSQLPKDRFSAERLKGVDSTLKIQPAKLEDSAVYLCASSRQVNTGELFFGEGSRLTVL.

The chain has TRBV7-9 and TRBJ2-1; D possibly corresponds to TRBD1 (6 bases). This CDR3 spans 15 amino acids. The ends were cut back, 5 bases at V and 3 bases at J, with 14 bases in the middle. The germline gives CDR1 SEHNR, CDR2 FQNEAQ (reference sequence). CDR3 bases: TGTGCCAGCAGCCTGAGGGGGAGCAACTACAATGAGCAGTTCTTC. Amino acids: CASSLRGSNYNEQFF.

In this sample, this clone turned up once. CDR3 coding DNA: TGTGCCAGCAGTTTTGGGTCCGGGGCCGGGGAGCTGTTTTTT. This encodes CASSFGSGAGELFF. V gene TRBV28 combines with J gene TRBJ2-2, with TRBD2 as a possible D gene (5 bases). The CDR3 runs to 14 residues. From germline, CDR1 is MDHEN and CDR2 SYDVKM. Trimming stripped 3 bases from V and 6 bases from J, with 11 bases between. Looking up the rest from reference TRBV28 and TRBJ2-2 gives the full variable domain: DVKVTQSSRYLVKRTGEKVFLECVQDMDHENMFWYRQDPGLGLRLIYFSYDVKMKEKGDIPEGYSVSREKKERFSLILESASTNQTSMYLCASSFGSGAGELFFGEGSRLTVL.